This entry describes one T cell receptor (beta chain). This sample was included in a study of early T cells in non-severe SARS-CoV-2 infection. TCRdb analysed the 5' RACE reads with MiXCR anew, one entry per CDR3 protein. The sample contains about 71,000 distinct CDR3 sequences, roughly an eighth of which appear only once. Germline CDR1 and CDR2: SNHLY and FYNNEI. Trimming took off 8 bases at V and 0 bases at J, with 19 bases between the two ends. CDR3 size: 17 residues. The V and J genes are TRBV2 and TRBJ2-2; D may be TRBD1 (6 bases). Material: whole blood, obtained at baseline. The source of this sequence is an adult who was a healthcare worker with PCR-confirmed SARS-CoV-2 infection or an uninfected control (not recorded which). The CDR3 sequence is CASVARGIPANTGELFF. As DNA, the CDR3 is TGTGCCAGCGTAGCCAGGGGAATTCCCGCGAACACCGGGGAGCTGTTTTTT. Using reference TRBV2 and TRBJ2-2 for the parts outside the CDR3, the full variable domain is EPEVTQTPSHQVTQMGQEVILRCVPISNHLYFYWYRQILGQKVEFLVSFYNNEISEKSEIFDDQFSVERPDGSNFTLKIRSTKLEDSAMYFCASVARGIPANTGELFFGEGSRLTVL.